The clone carrying this TCR beta chain turned up a few times. The source of the sample is a study of T cells after yellow fever vaccination. The V end lost 8 bases, the J end lost 0 bases, and 20 bases lay between the germline ends. Germline V gives CDR1 SNHLY, CDR2 FYNNEI. The CDR3 runs 18 residues. In TCRdb, the 5' RACE reads were re-called with MiXCR into one record per CDR3 protein. The top ten clones hold roughly a sixth of a sample with some 300,000 distinct CDR3 sequences, 7% to 9% of them seen once. Specimen: PBMCs, collected more than 40 days after the first yellow fever vaccination. The chain uses TRBV2 and TRBJ2-6; the D is unclear. The source of this sequence is a man younger than 30 who received the YFV17D yellow fever vaccine. The CDR3, as DNA: TGTGCCAGCGCTTTCCTCGCACAGCCATACTCTGGGGCCAACGTCCTGACTTTC. Its protein is CASAFLAQPYSGANVLTF.